These 27 T cell receptor beta chains originate from one sample sequenced in a study of memory CD4+ T cells and cytomegalovirus serostatus. Some clones are missing from TCRdb's copy, which holds only in-frame ones; the method was immunoSEQ multiplex PCR. The sample has about 64,000 clones, 77% seen once. Single viable CD3+CD4+CD8-CD45RO+ cells were sorted as the memory CD4+ T cells. The sample was memory CD4+ T cells from blood. These receptors were obtained from an adult in good health and CMV-seronegative.

This clone was counted a single time. This chain links TRBV19 with TRBJ1-3; 8 nucleotides agree with TRBD1. V lost 6 bases to trimming and J lost 2 bases; unmatched junction nucleotides: 3. Germline V CDR1 and CDR2: LNHDA, SQIVND (reference sequence). This CDR3 comprises 14 residues. CDR3 amino acids: CASRDRVAGNTIYF. The CDR3 coding sequence is TGTGCCAGTAGGGACAGGGTCGCTGGAAACACCATATATTTT.

V gene TRBV28 combines with J gene TRBJ1-1; 7 positions match TRBD1. The CDR3 runs to 15 residues. CDR1 and CDR2 from the germline V gene are MDHEN and SYDVKM. V shed 7 bases, J shed 0 bases, and the junction held 8 bases outside the gene matches. CDR3 bases: TGTGCCAGCACCCCAGGGGGGGTCATGAACACTGAAGCTTTCTTT. Encoded protein: CASTPGGVMNTEAFF.

The chain has TRBV29-1 and TRBJ1-3, with D unresolved. This CDR3 has 16 amino acids. Trimming pared 0 bases from V and 0 bases from J, leaving 12 bases between. Germline CDR1 SQVTM, CDR2 ANQGSEA. CDR3 sequence reads: CSVEDREASSGNTIYF. In DNA form, the CDR3 reads TGCAGCGTTGAAGATCGGGAAGCATCCTCTGGAAACACCATATATTTT.

The gene calls are TRBV9 and TRBJ2-1; 11 bases are a match to TRBD2. The ends lost 4 bases at V and 3 bases at J; junction bases unmatched: 3. CDR1 SGDLS and CDR2 YYNGEE come from the germline V gene. The CDR3 consists of 15 residues. In DNA, the CDR3 is TGTGCCAGCAGCCTGACTAGCGGGGTCTACAATGAGCAGTTCTTC. The encoded protein is CASSLTSGVYNEQFF.

The chain combines TRBV18 with TRBJ2-5; TRBD1 matches 9 bases. CDR1 is KGHSH and CDR2 is LQKENI in the germline V gene. The CDR3 consists of 14 residues. Trimming cost V 3 bases and J 2 bases; bases outside gene matches: 1. The CDR3 DNA is TGTGCCAGCTCACCGGGACAGGGACAAGAGACCCAGTACTTC. Translation: CASSPGQGQETQYF.

The chain is built from TRBV21-1 and TRBJ2-3; the D segment call TRBD2 is taken from the table without a DNA check. TRBV21-1 corresponds to a pseudogene. The CDR3 contains 18 residues. CDR3 in DNA: TGTGCCAGCAGACCGGGACTAGCGGGCGGGGGTGGCACAGATACGCAGTATTTT. This sequence encodes CASRPGLAGGGGTDTQYF.

V and J are TRBV5-1 and TRBJ2-5, with D unclear. Germline loops: CDR1 SGHRS, CDR2 YFSETQ. V gave up 2 bases and J gave up 2 bases, with 7 bases separating them. The CDR3 consists of 13 residues. The CDR3: CASSFSRQETQYF. CDR3 nucleotides: TGCGCCAGCAGCTTTTCGCGGCAAGAGACCCAGTACTTC.

This clone has a handful of counts. J is TRBJ1-1 and V is TRBV5-4; TRBD1 might be the D (5 bases). Per germline, CDR1 SGHNT and CDR2 YYREEE (reference sequence). The CDR3 is 15 residues long. The V and J ends lost 0 bases and 4 bases respectively, with 13 bases between them. As DNA, the CDR3 is TGTGCCAGCAGCTTGGAACGGGTAAGGGGCACTGAAGCTTTCTTT. Its protein product is CASSLERVRGTEAFF.

The chain uses TRBV28 and TRBJ1-4; no clear D gene. The CDR3 length is 11 residues. Trimming left V 6 bases short and J 8 bases short, with 7 bases between. Germline lookup yields CDR1 MDHEN and CDR2 SYDVKM. The CDR3: CASRRWEKLFF. CDR3 DNA: TGTGCCAGCAGGAGGTGGGAAAAACTGTTTTTT.

In the case of this clone: The junction departs from germline at one end; a sequencing error may be responsible. The chain employs TRBV7-7 and TRBJ2-2; D is possibly TRBD1 (5 bases). CDR1 SSHAT and CDR2 FNYEAQ come from the germline V gene (reference sequence). The CDR3 is made up of 16 amino acids. CDR3 region: CASSPLQALGTGELFF. For the CDR3, the DNA is TGTGCTAGCAGCCCATTACAGGCGTTGGGCACCGGGGAGCTGTTTTTT.

The chain is built from TRBV6-4 and TRBJ1-2; D perhaps matches TRBD1 (5 bases). This CDR3 is built from 14 residues. V was shortened by 6 bases and J by 5 bases, with 16 bases between the two germline ends. Germline V gives CDR1 MRHNA, CDR2 SNTAGT. CDR3 protein: CASSQDGTEYGYTF. The CDR3 region has the DNA TGTGCCAGCAGCCAAGATGGGACGGAGTATGGCTACACCTTC.

J is TRBJ1-1 and V is TRBV11-2, with 7 bases identical to TRBD1. This CDR3 has 10 amino acids. In germline, CDR1 is SGHAT, CDR2 FQNNGV. J was trimmed by 10 bases and V by 5 bases; bases with no gene match: 1. The CDR3 loop reads CASSQGVAFF. Here the CDR3 DNA reads TGTGCCAGCAGCCAGGGGGTAGCTTTCTTT.

The rearrangement links TRBV10-1 to TRBJ2-3, with TRBD2 matching 7 bases. V lost 5 bases, J lost 4 bases, and 6 bases stayed unmatched. The CDR3 extends over 14 amino acids. CDR1 is WNHNN, CDR2 SYGVQD, per germline (reference sequence). CDR3 amino acids: CASSLGGSADTQYF. For the CDR3, the DNA is TGCGCCAGCAGTTTGGGCGGGAGCGCAGATACGCAGTATTTT.

The chain links TRBV2 to TRBJ2-1; perhaps TRBD2 as D (5 bases). Germline V gives CDR1 SNHLY, CDR2 FYNNEI. V dropped 7 bases and J dropped 4 bases, with 14 bases sitting between them. The CDR3 loop spans 14 amino acids. CDR3 DNA sequence: TGTGCCAGCATCCGGCTAGCATTATACAATGAGCAGTTCTTC. It yields the protein CASIRLALYNEQFF.

V usage is TRBV20-1 and J usage is TRBJ2-1, with 9 bases that match TRBD2. The J segment lost 10 bases and the V segment lost 6 bases, leaving 1 base of the junction unmatched. The CDR3 loop spans 10 amino acids. CDR1 is DFQATT and CDR2 is SNEGSKA in the germline V gene (reference sequence). Here the CDR3 reads CSATSGEQFF. CDR3 DNA sequence: TGCAGTGCCACTAGCGGGGAGCAGTTCTTC.

V is TRBV19 and J is TRBJ1-2; unclear D gene. V was clipped by 11 bases and J by 0 bases, with 13 bases between them. This CDR3 has 13 amino acids. Germline values: CDR1 LNHDA, CDR2 SQIVND (reference sequence). In nucleotides, the CDR3 is TGTGCCTCATATGGGCAGTCTAACTATGGCTACACCTTC. It encodes CASYGQSNYGYTF.

V is TRBV4-1 and J is TRBJ1-5; possibly TRBD1 for D (5 bases). The CDR3 is made up of 15 amino acids. Trimming stripped 1 base from V and 2 bases from J, with 9 bases between. Germline lookup yields CDR1 MGHRA and CDR2 YSYEKL. The chain's CDR3 is CASSQGVQGNQPQHF. CDR3 nucleotide sequence: TGCGCCAGCAGCCAAGGAGTACAGGGCAATCAGCCCCAGCATTTT.

This rearrangement joins TRBV18 to TRBJ2-7; 7 bases agree with TRBD1. The CDR3 runs to 15 residues. V shed 6 bases and J 3 bases; nucleotides not matched to a gene: 11. The germline gives CDR1 KGHSH, CDR2 LQKENI. The CDR3 reads CASSPRQGTNYEQYF. In DNA, the CDR3 is TGTGCCAGCTCGCCAAGACAGGGAACCAACTACGAGCAGTACTTC.

The chain couples TRBV19 to TRBJ1-3; the D is unclear. The V and J ends lost 8 bases and 1 base respectively, with 12 bases between them. The CDR3 is 14 amino acids. Germline-derived CDR1 and CDR2 are LNHDA and SQIVND (reference sequence). The CDR3 protein is CASCSLRSGNTIYF. The CDR3 DNA reads as TGTGCCAGTTGCTCTCTTAGGTCTGGAAACACCATATATTTT.

The CDR3, as DNA: TGCGCCAGCAGCTTGGGGGGGGCTTTGGAGACCCAGTACTTC. Encoded protein: CASSLGGALETQYF. V usage is TRBV5-1 and J usage is TRBJ2-5; either TRBD1 or TRBD2 may supply D (6 bases each). The CDR3 loop spans 14 amino acids. CDR1 is SGHRS and CDR2 is YFSETQ in the germline V gene. Trimming took 0 bases from V and 5 from J, leaving 11 bases between them.

The CDR3 DNA sequence: TGTGCCAGCAGCATTAGCGGGGACTCCTACGAGCAGTACTTC. Translated: CASSISGDSYEQYF. The V gene is TRBV11-2, the J gene TRBJ2-7; 8 bases are shared with TRBD2. V was clipped by 5 bases and J by 0 bases; unmatched bases: 3. This CDR3 region has 14 residues. The germline V gene encodes CDR1 SGHAT and CDR2 FQNNGV.

The chain combines TRBV7-2 with TRBJ1-5; D unresolved. Germline V CDR1 and CDR2: SGHTA, FQGNSA. The V end lost 5 bases, the J end lost 5 bases, and 7 bases lay between the germline ends. The CDR3 is 12 residues long. For the CDR3, the DNA is TGTGCCAGCAGCCGAGAGGATCAGCCCCAGCATTTT. Protein sequence: CASSREDQPQHF.

The rearrangement joins TRBV19 to TRBJ2-3; D possibly corresponds to TRBD1 (5 bases). V lost 1 base and J lost 3, with 8 bases in between. From germline, CDR1 is LNHDA and CDR2 SQIVND (reference sequence). The CDR3 is 14 residues long. The DNA for the CDR3 is TGTGCCAGTAGTATAGGCCAGGGAACAGATACGCAGTATTTT. Translating gives CASSIGQGTDTQYF.

The chain uses TRBV27 and TRBJ2-1; D possibly corresponds to TRBD2 (6 bases). The V gene's germline CDR1 is MNHEY and CDR2 SMNVEV (reference sequence). Trimming stripped 8 bases from V and 2 bases from J, with 13 bases between. The CDR3 totals 14 residues. CDR3 DNA sequence: TGTGCCAGCCCCACAGGACTACCCTACAATGAGCAGTTCTTC. This sequence encodes CASPTGLPYNEQFF.

The chain is built from TRBV9 and TRBJ1-1, with D maybe TRBD1 (5 bases). The V and J ends lost 2 bases and 4 bases respectively, with 6 bases between them. The CDR3 is made up of 12 amino acids. CDR1 SGDLS and CDR2 YYNGEE come from the germline V gene. This chain's CDR3 is CASSVGGTEAFF. The CDR3 DNA follows: TGTGCCAGCAGCGTTGGGGGCACTGAAGCTTTCTTT.

This clone turned up a few times. The chain recombines TRBV19 with TRBJ1-1; 10 bases are shared with TRBD1. From germline, CDR1 is LNHDA and CDR2 SQIVND (reference sequence). V lost 4 bases and J lost 7; bases outside the gene matches: 9. This CDR3 has 15 amino acids. The CDR3 nucleotides read TGTGCCAGTAGTACCTCGGGACAGGGGAGGCGTGAAGCTTTCTTT. Its protein product is CASSTSGQGRREAFF.

The chain couples TRBV19 to TRBJ1-1, with unresolved D. V shed 3 bases and J shed 0 bases, with 8 bases lying between them. This CDR3 is 14 amino acids long. The germline V gene has CDR1 LNHDA and CDR2 SQIVND (reference sequence). Written as DNA, the CDR3 is TGTGCCAGTAGTATGCGGGATTTGAACACTGAAGCTTTCTTT. This gives the protein CASSMRDLNTEAFF.